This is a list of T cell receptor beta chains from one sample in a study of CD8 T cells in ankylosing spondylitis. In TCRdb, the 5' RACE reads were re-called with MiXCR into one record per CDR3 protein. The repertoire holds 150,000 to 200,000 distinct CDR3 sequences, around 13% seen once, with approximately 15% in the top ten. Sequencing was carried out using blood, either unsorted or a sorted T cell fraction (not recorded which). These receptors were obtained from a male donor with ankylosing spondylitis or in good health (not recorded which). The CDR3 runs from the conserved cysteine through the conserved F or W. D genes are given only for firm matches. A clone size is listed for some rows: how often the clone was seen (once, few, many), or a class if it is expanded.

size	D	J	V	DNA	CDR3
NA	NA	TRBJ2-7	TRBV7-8	TGTGCCAGCAGCCCCCAGGACGGGGGCTCCTACGAGCAGTACTTC	CASSPQDGGSYEQYF
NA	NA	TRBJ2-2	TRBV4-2	TGTGCCAGCAGCCAAGAGAACACGAACACCGGGGAGCTGTTTTTT	CASSQENTNTGELFF
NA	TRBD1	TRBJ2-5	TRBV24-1	TGTGCCACCAGTGATTTTGGAGACAGGGGAGAGACCCAGTACTTC	CATSDFGDRGETQYF
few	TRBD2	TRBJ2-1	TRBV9	TGTGCCAGCAGCGTATTTGGGGGAGGGCCCTACAATGAGCAGTTCTTC	CASSVFGGGPYNEQFF
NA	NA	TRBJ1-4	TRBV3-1	TGTGCCAGCAGCCATGACATAGAAGAAAAACTGTTTTTT	CASSHDIEEKLFF
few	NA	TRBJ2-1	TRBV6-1	TGTGCCAGCAGTACCCAAGCTTCCGGGACCCTAACCTACAATGAGCAGTTCTTC	CASSTQASGTLTYNEQFF
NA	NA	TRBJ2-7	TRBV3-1	TGTGCCTCCAGCAAACAGGTGCACCCCGAGGGCGAGCAGTACTTC	CASSKQVHPEGEQYF
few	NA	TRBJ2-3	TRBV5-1	TGCGCCAGCAGCTTGGAACAGTACACAGATACGCAGTATTTT	CASSLEQYTDTQYF
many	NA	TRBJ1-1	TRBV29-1	TGCAGCGTTAAGGACGAGGGGTCCACTGAAGCTTTCTTT	CSVKDEGSTEAFF
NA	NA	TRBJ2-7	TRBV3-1	TGTGCCAGCAGCCCCCCCCTGGGCAGGGGGGCCTCCTACGAGCAGTACTTC	CASSPPLGRGASYEQYF
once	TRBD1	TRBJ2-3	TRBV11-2	TGTGCCAGCAGTCCCGGACAGGGGGGATTCCCAGATACGCAGTATTTT	CASSPGQGGFPDTQYF
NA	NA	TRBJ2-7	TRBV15	TGTGCCACCAGCAGAGACCGCCGATCCTTCCTTCAGGGGCCATCCTCCTACGAGCAGTACTTC	CATSRDRRSFLQGPSSYEQYF
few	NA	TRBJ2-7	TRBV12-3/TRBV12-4	TGTGCCAGCAGTTCCACGTACCCCGCCGAGCAGTACTTC	CASSSTYPAEQYF
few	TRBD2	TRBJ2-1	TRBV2	TGTGCCAGCAGTTTTAGCGGGGGCTCCTACAATGAGCAGTTCTTC	CASSFSGGSYNEQFF
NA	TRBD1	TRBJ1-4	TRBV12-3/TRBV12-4	TGTGCCAGCAGTTCCCCCTGGACAGGGCAGAAACTGTTTTTT	CASSSPWTGQKLFF
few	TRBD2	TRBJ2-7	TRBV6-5	TGTGCCAGCAGTTACGAAACTAGCGGGAGTTACGAGCAGTACTTC	CASSYETSGSYEQYF
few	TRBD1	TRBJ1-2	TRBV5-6	TGTGCCAGCAGCTCCCTAATGACAGGGGATGCTGGCTACACCTTC	CASSSLMTGDAGYTF
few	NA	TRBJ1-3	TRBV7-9	TGTGCCAGCAGCTTCGAGGAACAGGGAGAAAACACCATATATTTT	CASSFEEQGENTIYF
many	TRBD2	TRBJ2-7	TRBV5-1	TGCGCCAGCAGCTTGTTTAGCGGGCACTCCTACGAGCAGTACTTC	CASSLFSGHSYEQYF
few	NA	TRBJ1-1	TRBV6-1	TGTGCCGGGGGATTCGGGTCTGAAGCTTTCTTT	CAGGFGSEAFF